This passage covers 27 T cell receptor beta chains from one sample sequenced in a study of shared clonotypes between healthy human individuals. Assay: immunoSEQ multiplex PCR; the TCRdb copy retains only in-frame clones and omits some. The sample yields 2,500,000 or so clones, around 94% seen once. The material sequenced was naive CD4+ T cells sorted from blood. Subset defined: CD45RA+ positively selected. Receptors were obtained from a man in his late teens or twenties in good health.

The chain uses TRBV4-1 and TRBJ1-3; 7 nucleotides line up with TRBD1. This CDR3 region has 18 residues. The V gene end was trimmed by 1 base and the J gene end by 0 bases; junction bases not matched to a gene: 9. In germline, CDR1 is MGHRA, CDR2 YSYEKL. The DNA for the CDR3 is TGCGCCAGCAGCCAAGCGAATAGACAGGGATACTCTGGAAACACCATATATTTT. Its translation: CASSQANRQGYSGNTIYF.

This rearrangement joins TRBV5-4 to TRBJ2-5; no clear D. Germline CDR1 SGHNT, CDR2 YYREEE (reference sequence). CDR3 length equals 12 residues. The V gene lost 4 bases and the J gene lost 5 bases, with 9 bases spanning the gap. CDR3 sequence (DNA): TGTGCCAGCAGCCCGGATAGGGAGACCCAGTACTTC. Residues: CASSPDRETQYF.

Worth noting for this clone: The sample contains more than one DNA sequence encoding this CDR3. The chain links TRBV28 to TRBJ1-5; D ambiguous. CDR1 MDHEN and CDR2 SYDVKM come from the germline V gene. The CDR3 is 12 residues long. Trimming took off 3 bases at V and 4 bases at J, with 4 bases between the two ends. The CDR3 DNA reads TGTGCCAGCAGTTTTGGTAATCAGCCCCAGCATTTT. Its translation: CASSFGNQPQHF.

V and J are TRBV5-4 and TRBJ2-1, with D unclear. Trimming took off 0 bases at V and 2 bases at J, with 9 bases between the two ends. CDR1 and CDR2 (germline): SGHNT, YYREEE (reference sequence). The CDR3 length is 15 residues. The CDR3 sequence: CASSLVVGTYNEQFF. The CDR3, as DNA: TGTGCCAGCAGCTTGGTCGTGGGTACCTACAATGAGCAGTTCTTC.

V is TRBV4-1 and J is TRBJ2-7; D is uncertain. Looked up from germline, CDR1 is MGHRA and CDR2 is YSYEKL. The CDR3 consists of 17 residues. V gave up 1 base and J gave up 2 bases, with 18 bases separating them. CDR3 protein: CASSQGFGPRLTYEQYF. CDR3 in DNA: TGCGCCAGCAGCCAAGGGTTTGGACCGCGGCTTACCTACGAGCAGTACTTC.

The J gene is TRBJ2-7, the V gene TRBV7-9; D may be TRBD2 (6 bases). Germline V lookup: CDR1 SEHNR, CDR2 FQNEAQ (reference sequence). Deletions cut 3 bases from V and 6 bases from J, with 12 bases between. The CDR3 runs to 13 residues. In DNA form, the CDR3 reads TGTGCCAGCAGCTTCGGCATGGAGGGCGAGCAGTACTTC. Encoded protein: CASSFGMEGEQYF. Full variable domain (rest looked up from reference TRBV7-9 and TRBJ2-7): DTGVSQNPRHKITKRGQNVTFRCDPISEHNRLYWYRQTLGQGPEFLTYFQNEAQLEKSRLLSDRFSAERPKGSFSTLEIQRTEQGDSAMYLCASSFGMEGEQYFGPGTRLTVT.

The V call is TRBV28, the J call TRBJ1-1; perhaps TRBD1 as D (6 bases). V lost 6 bases, J lost 7 bases, and 18 bases lay in between. From germline, CDR1 is MDHEN and CDR2 SYDVKM. This CDR3 has 14 amino acids. The CDR3 bases are TGTGCCAGCAGAACCACAGGGACTGGTGGTGAAGCTTTCTTT. Encoded protein: CASRTTGTGGEAFF.

The chain has TRBV19 and TRBJ1-1; 8 nucleotides line up with TRBD1. V lost 6 bases and J lost 5; bases outside the gene matches: 11. Germline V gene data show CDR1 as LNHDA and CDR2 as SQIVND (reference sequence). CDR3 length equals 15 residues. The CDR3 spells CASSTMTGEGTEAFF. CDR3 DNA sequence: TGTGCCAGTAGCACTATGACAGGGGAGGGAACTGAAGCTTTCTTT. Full variable domain (rest looked up from reference TRBV19 and TRBJ1-1): DGGITQSPKYLFRKEGQNVTLSCEQNLNHDAMYWYRQDPGQGLRLIYYSQIVNDFQKGDIAEGYSVSREKKESFPLTVTSAQKNPTAFYLCASSTMTGEGTEAFFGQGTRLTVV.

The V and J genes are TRBV7-2 and TRBJ1-2; D not resolved. CDR1 and CDR2 (germline): SGHTA, FQGNSA. V gave up 2 bases and J gave up 2 bases, with 9 bases separating them. The CDR3 extends over 14 amino acids. The DNA for the CDR3 is TGTGCCAGCAGCTTAAGACCGACCAACTATGGCTACACCTTC. This gives the protein CASSLRPTNYGYTF. The full variable domain, its missing parts supplied by reference TRBV7-2 and TRBJ1-2, is GAGVSQSPSNKVTEKGKDVELRCDPISGHTALYWYRQSLGQGLEFLIYFQGNSAPDKSGLPSDRFSAERTGGSVSTLTIQRTQQEDSAVYLCASSLRPTNYGYTFGSGTRLTVV.

V usage is TRBV5-4 and J usage is TRBJ2-5; D is unclear. Trimming cost V 2 bases and J 6 bases, with 11 bases left between them. CDR3 length equals 13 residues. Germline V gives CDR1 SGHNT, CDR2 YYREEE (reference sequence). The CDR3: CASSFVTEKTQYF. The DNA for the CDR3 is TGTGCCAGCAGCTTTGTTACGGAGAAGACCCAGTACTTC.

The chain carries TRBV7-9 and TRBJ2-5; 7 bases agree with TRBD1. This CDR3 comprises 18 residues. V lost 2 bases to trimming and J lost 0 bases; unmatched junction nucleotides: 12. Germline V gene data show CDR1 as SEHNR and CDR2 as FQNEAQ (reference sequence). As DNA, the CDR3 is TGTGCCAGCAGCTTATCAATAGGGGGCGCCGTGTACCAAGAGACCCAGTACTTC. It codes for CASSLSIGGAVYQETQYF.

The chain links TRBV14 to TRBJ2-5; D is undetermined. V was clipped by 4 bases and J by 9 bases, with 15 bases between them. Germline lookup yields CDR1 SGHDN and CDR2 FVKESK. This CDR3 region has 13 residues. The CDR3 protein is CASSLNEPFSQYF. The DNA for the CDR3 is TGTGCCAGCAGCCTGAACGAACCCTTTTCCCAGTACTTC.

This clone was detected once. The J gene is TRBJ1-2, the V gene TRBV30; D possibly corresponds to TRBD1 (5 bases). V lost 3 bases and J 8 bases, leaving 22 bases between the germline ends. The germline V gene has CDR1 GTSNPN and CDR2 SVGIG (reference sequence). The CDR3 loop spans 15 amino acids. The DNA for the CDR3 is TGTGCCTGGAGACCCCCGGGGACCTTGACGTGGGGCTACACCTTC. This sequence encodes CAWRPPGTLTWGYTF.

The rearrangement joins TRBV7-2 to TRBJ1-1, with 8 bases identical to TRBD1. Germline V gene data show CDR1 as SGHTA and CDR2 as FQGNSA. The CDR3 covers 14 residues. Trimming took 4 bases from V and 7 from J; bases not matched to a gene: 8. CDR3 sequence (DNA): TGTGCCAGCAGCTCGCAGACAGGGGATTATGAAGCTTTCTTT. The encoded protein is CASSSQTGDYEAFF.

The chain uses TRBV11-2 and TRBJ1-1; D is unclear. Germline lookup yields CDR1 SGHAT and CDR2 FQNNGV. Trimming took off 2 bases at V and 7 bases at J, with 5 bases between the two ends. The CDR3 has 11 amino acids. The CDR3 DNA sequence: TGTGCCAGCAGCTTAAGAGGTGAAGCTTTCTTT. This encodes CASSLRGEAFF.

This clone was seen just once. J is TRBJ2-7 and V is TRBV11-2; possibly TRBD1 or TRBD2 for D (6 bases each). The CDR3 consists of 15 residues. Trimming removed 1 base at V and 3 bases at J, with 13 bases between. CDR1 is SGHAT and CDR2 is FQNNGV in the germline V gene. CDR3 in amino acids: CASSLVGGQSYEQYF. The CDR3 DNA follows: TGTGCCAGCAGCTTAGTAGGGGGGCAAAGCTACGAGCAGTACTTC.

The J gene is TRBJ2-6, the V gene TRBV5-1, with no clear D. The CDR3 covers 17 residues. Looked up from germline, CDR1 is SGHRS and CDR2 is YFSETQ. V was cut by 0 bases and J by 3 bases, with 13 bases left in between. The CDR3 DNA sequence: TGCGCCAGCAGCTTGGTCGAAGGGTCGAGTGGGGCCAACGTCCTGACTTTC. Protein product: CASSLVEGSSGANVLTF.

The chain combines TRBV5-1 with TRBJ1-4, with D maybe TRBD1 (6 bases). Trimming cost V 0 bases and J 7 bases, with 13 bases left between them. The CDR3 covers 15 residues. Germline-derived CDR1 and CDR2 are SGHRS and YFSETQ. CDR3 nucleotides: TGCGCCAGCAGCTTGGAAGGGGGGGCACGTGAAAAACTGTTTTTT. Translating it yields CASSLEGGAREKLFF.

This clone was recorded once. CDR3 in DNA: TGTGCCAGCAACGTCGGTGTGGGCGGCAATCAGCCCCAGCATTTT. Residues: CASNVGVGGNQPQHF. V gene TRBV7-2 combines with J gene TRBJ1-5; D uncertain. The CDR3 runs 15 residues. In germline, CDR1 is SGHTA, CDR2 FQGNSA. V lost 7 bases, J lost 2 bases, and 15 bases lay in between.

The rearrangement uses TRBV29-1 and TRBJ2-1; 8 bases fit TRBD2. The CDR3 loop spans 14 amino acids. With 5 bases clipped from V and 4 bases from J, the junction kept 7 bases outside the gene matches. From germline, CDR1 is SQVTM and CDR2 ANQGSEA. The CDR3 loop reads CSVKNLAGYNEQFF. CDR3 nucleotide sequence: TGCAGCGTTAAGAACCTAGCGGGTTACAATGAGCAGTTCTTC.

This clone was seen once. V and J are TRBV9 and TRBJ1-3; D is ambiguous. This CDR3 is 17 amino acids long. Between the trimmed V and J ends, which lost 3 bases and 0 bases, there was a span of 16 bases. Germline V CDR1 and CDR2: SGDLS, YYNGEE. The CDR3 is CASSASTAFVSGNTIYF. The DNA for the CDR3 is TGTGCCAGCAGCGCCAGTACGGCCTTTGTCTCTGGAAACACCATATATTTT. Full variable domain (remainder filled in from reference TRBV9 and TRBJ1-3): DSGVTQTPKHLITATGQRVTLRCSPRSGDLSVYWYQQSLDQGLQFLIQYYNGEERAKGNILERFSAQQFPDLHSELNLSSLELGDSALYFCASSASTAFVSGNTIYFGEGSWLTVV.

The V and J genes are TRBV7-2 and TRBJ2-3; a weak D match, TRBD2 (6 bases). Trimming took off 4 bases at V and 4 bases at J, with 24 bases between the two ends. Germline assignment: CDR1 SGHTA and CDR2 FQGNSA. CDR3 length: 18 residues. CDR3 amino acids: CASSSSYRAGSLADTQYF. The CDR3 DNA follows: TGTGCCAGCAGCTCTAGTTATCGGGCGGGATCTCTAGCAGATACGCAGTATTTT. The variable domain in full, completed from reference TRBV7-2 and TRBJ2-3, reads GAGVSQSPSNKVTEKGKDVELRCDPISGHTALYWYRQSLGQGLEFLIYFQGNSAPDKSGLPSDRFSAERTGGSVSTLTIQRTQQEDSAVYLCASSSSYRAGSLADTQYFGPGTRLTVL.

For this clone: This same CDR3 is encoded by further DNA sequences in the sample. The rearrangement links TRBV18 to TRBJ2-7; 9 bases line up with TRBD2. After removal of 3 bases from V and 3 bases from J, the junction contained 3 bases not matched to a gene. CDR1 and CDR2 (germline): KGHSH, LQKENI. This CDR3 is 14 amino acids long. The CDR3 DNA is TGTGCCAGCTCACCGGGACTAGCAAGCTACGAGCAGTACTTC. Protein: CASSPGLASYEQYF.

The rearrangement joins TRBV19 to TRBJ1-1; maybe TRBD1 (5 bases). Between the trimmed V and J ends, which lost 4 bases and 3 bases, there was a span of 21 bases. This CDR3 is built from 17 residues. Per the germline V gene, CDR1 is LNHDA and CDR2 is SQIVND (reference sequence). CDR3 sequence: CASSKGGFLSGDTEAFF. The CDR3 region has the DNA TGTGCCAGTAGTAAGGGTGGATTTCTCTCGGGGGACACTGAAGCTTTCTTT.

The V call is TRBV18, the J call TRBJ2-3; possible D gene TRBD1, 5 bases. The CDR3 is made up of 14 amino acids. The germline V and J ends were trimmed by 3 bases and 7 bases, with 14 bases remaining between them. From germline, CDR1 is KGHSH and CDR2 LQKENI. Written as DNA, the CDR3 is TGTGCCAGCTCACCGAAAGGGGCAGAGAATACGCAGTATTTT. Its protein product is CASSPKGAENTQYF.

This clone was detected a few times. This chain uses TRBV28 with TRBJ1-1; unclear D gene. This CDR3 has 13 amino acids. Trimming removed 6 bases at V and 6 bases at J, with 14 bases between. CDR1 and CDR2 (germline): MDHEN, SYDVKM. For the CDR3, the DNA is TGTGCCAGCAGCCCCCCGGTTGTGGCTGAAGCTTTCTTT. This sequence encodes CASSPPVVAEAFF. The variable domain in full, with the rest retrieved from reference TRBV28 and TRBJ1-1, is DVKVTQSSRYLVKRTGEKVFLECVQDMDHENMFWYRQDPGLGLRLIYFSYDVKMKEKGDIPEGYSVSREKKERFSLILESASTNQTSMYLCASSPPVVAEAFFGQGTRLTVV.

The chain couples TRBV6-1 to TRBJ1-5; a weak D match, TRBD1 (5 bases). CDR1 and CDR2 (germline): MNHNS, SASEGT. The CDR3 runs 14 residues. Between the trimmed V and J ends, which lost 3 bases and 9 bases, there was a span of 15 bases. The CDR3 region has the DNA TGTGCCAGCAGTGAGCTGGCAGGGCGTGCGCCCCAGCATTTT. Its protein product is CASSELAGRAPQHF.